This T cell receptor beta chain was observed in a study of CD8+ T cells in alopecia areata. Background on the study: The tofacitinib course ran for 6 to 18 months and was followed by 6 months off drug. Overall study results and limits: Scalp clonality, along with expanded CD8+ clones among the top 100, was significantly decreased by tofacitinib. Since there was just one nonresponder, nobody can yet say how baseline CD8+ expansion ties to response.

It was cDNA, reverse transcribed from extracted RNA, that served as the sequencing template. Profiling relied on immunoSEQ multiplex PCR, and the TCRdb table lists in-frame clones only, not all of them. Here the sample spans a few thousand clones, roughly 72% being singletons. The CDR3 covers 12 residues. Germline lookup yields CDR1 SGDLS and CDR2 YYNGEE. Deletions cut 0 bases from V and 5 bases from J, with 4 bases between. Remarks on this clone: Its antigen is not known. This specimen includes other DNA sequences encoding the same CDR3.

Noted treatment: oral pan-JAK inhibitor, 5-10 mg twice daily. Individuals with alopecia areata gave both lesional scalp punch biopsies and peripheral blood for collection. The sample consisted of skin, taken at week 24, from a patient treated with tofacitinib. The TCR originated in a human donor with alopecia areata. The chain couples TRBV9 to TRBJ2-3; D gene ambiguous. CDR3 coding DNA: TGTGCCAGCAGCGTAGGTGTAGATACGCAGTATTTT. Residues: CASSVGVDTQYF. The whole variable domain, filled in from reference TRBV9 and TRBJ2-3, reads DSGVTQTPKHLITATGQRVTLRCSPRSGDLSVYWYQQSLDQGLQFLIQYYNGEERAKGNILERFSAQQFPDLHSELNLSSLELGDSALYFCASSVGVDTQYFGPGTRLTVL.